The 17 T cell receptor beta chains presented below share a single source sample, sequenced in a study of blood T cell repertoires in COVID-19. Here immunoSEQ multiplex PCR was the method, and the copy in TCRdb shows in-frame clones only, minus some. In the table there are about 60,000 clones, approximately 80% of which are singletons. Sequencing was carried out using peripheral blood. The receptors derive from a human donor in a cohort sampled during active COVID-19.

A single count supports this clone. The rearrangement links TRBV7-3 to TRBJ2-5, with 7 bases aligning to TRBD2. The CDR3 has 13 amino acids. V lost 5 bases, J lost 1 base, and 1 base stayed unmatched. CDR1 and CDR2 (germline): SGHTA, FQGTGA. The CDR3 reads CASSTSAQETQYF. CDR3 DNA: TGTGCCAGCAGCACTAGCGCCCAAGAGACCCAGTACTTC. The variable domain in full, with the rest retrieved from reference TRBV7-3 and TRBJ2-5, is GAGVSQTPSNKVTEKGKYVELRCDPISGHTALYWYRQSLGQGPEFLIYFQGTGAADDSGLPNDRFFAVRPEGSVSTLKIQRTERGDSAVYLCASSTSAQETQYFGPGTRLLVL.

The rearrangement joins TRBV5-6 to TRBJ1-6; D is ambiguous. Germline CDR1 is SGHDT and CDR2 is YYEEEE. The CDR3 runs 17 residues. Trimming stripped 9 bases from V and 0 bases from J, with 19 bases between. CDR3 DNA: TGTGCCACCCGGGTCCCCAAACCGAGCTCCTATAATTCACCCCTCCACTTT. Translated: CATRVPKPSSYNSPLHF. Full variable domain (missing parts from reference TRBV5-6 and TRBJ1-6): DAGVTQSPTHLIKTRGQQVTLRCSPKSGHDTVSWYQQALGQGPQFIFQYYEEEERQRGNFPDRFSGHQFPNYSSELNVNALLLGDSALYLCATRVPKPSSYNSPLHFGNGTRLTVT.

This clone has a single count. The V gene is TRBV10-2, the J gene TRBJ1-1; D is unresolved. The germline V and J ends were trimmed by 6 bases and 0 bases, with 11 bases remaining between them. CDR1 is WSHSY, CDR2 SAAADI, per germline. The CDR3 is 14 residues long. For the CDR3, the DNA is TGCGCCAGCAGCGCGGGAGTAATGAACACTGAAGCTTTCTTT. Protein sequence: CASSAGVMNTEAFF.

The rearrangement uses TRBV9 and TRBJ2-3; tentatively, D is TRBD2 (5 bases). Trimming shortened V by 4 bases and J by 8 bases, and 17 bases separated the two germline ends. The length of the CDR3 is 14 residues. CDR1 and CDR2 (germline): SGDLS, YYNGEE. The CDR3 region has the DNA TGTGCCAGCAGCCCCGGGTCCCTCGGGGTTACGCAGTATTTT. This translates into CASSPGSLGVTQYF.

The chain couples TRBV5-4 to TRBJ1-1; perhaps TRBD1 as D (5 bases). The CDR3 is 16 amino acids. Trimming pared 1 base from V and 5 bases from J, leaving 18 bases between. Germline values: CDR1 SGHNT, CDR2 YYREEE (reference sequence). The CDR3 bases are TGTGCCAGCAGCTTGCGACAGAACCGGCCCTGGACTGAAGCTTTCTTT. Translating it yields CASSLRQNRPWTEAFF.

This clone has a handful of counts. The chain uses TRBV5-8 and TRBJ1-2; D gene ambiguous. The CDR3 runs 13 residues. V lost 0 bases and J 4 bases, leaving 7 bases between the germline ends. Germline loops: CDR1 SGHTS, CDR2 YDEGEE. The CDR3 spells CASSLARSYGYTF. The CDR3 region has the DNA TGTGCCAGCAGCTTGGCCAGAAGCTATGGCTACACCTTC.

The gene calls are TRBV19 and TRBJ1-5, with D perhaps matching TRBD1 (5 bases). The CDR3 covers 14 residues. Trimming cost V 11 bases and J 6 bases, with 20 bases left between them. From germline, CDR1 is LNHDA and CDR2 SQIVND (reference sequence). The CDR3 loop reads CAAEGRQGGQPQHF. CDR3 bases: TGTGCCGCGGAAGGGCGGCAGGGTGGTCAGCCCCAGCATTTT. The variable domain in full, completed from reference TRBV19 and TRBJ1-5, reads DGGITQSPKYLFRKEGQNVTLSCEQNLNHDAMYWYRQDPGQGLRLIYYSQIVNDFQKGDIAEGYSVSREKKESFPLTVTSAQKNPTAFYLCAAEGRQGGQPQHFGDGTRLSIL.

The CDR3 region is CASSFQGGEAFF. The DNA for the CDR3 is TGTGCCAGCAGCTTCCAGGGGGGTGAAGCTTTCTTT. This chain links TRBV7-9 with TRBJ1-1, with 7 bases identical to TRBD1. The germline gives CDR1 SEHNR, CDR2 FQNEAQ (reference sequence). The CDR3 has 12 residues. With V trimmed by 3 bases and J by 7 bases, 2 bases remained unmatched.

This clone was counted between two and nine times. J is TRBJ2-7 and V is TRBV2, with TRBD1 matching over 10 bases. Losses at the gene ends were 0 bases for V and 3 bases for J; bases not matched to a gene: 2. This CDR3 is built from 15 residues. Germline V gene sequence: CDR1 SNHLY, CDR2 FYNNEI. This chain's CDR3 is CASSEAGQGIYEQYF. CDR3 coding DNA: TGTGCCAGCAGTGAAGCGGGACAGGGGATCTACGAGCAGTACTTC.

CDR3 region: CASSPPGQGEYEQYF. The DNA for the CDR3 is TGTGCCAGCTCACCACCGGGACAGGGGGAGTACGAGCAGTACTTC. The chain recombines TRBV18 with TRBJ2-7, with 11 bases that match TRBD1. There are 15 residues in the CDR3. From germline, CDR1 is KGHSH and CDR2 LQKENI. V was clipped by 0 bases and J by 4 bases; unmatched bases: 2.

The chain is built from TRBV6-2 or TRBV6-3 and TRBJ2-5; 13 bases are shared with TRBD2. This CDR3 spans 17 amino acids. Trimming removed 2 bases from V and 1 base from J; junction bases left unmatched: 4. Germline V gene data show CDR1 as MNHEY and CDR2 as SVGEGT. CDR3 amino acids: CASSYPRLAGGQETQYF. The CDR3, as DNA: TGTGCCAGCAGTTACCCCCGACTAGCGGGGGGCCAAGAGACCCAGTACTTC.

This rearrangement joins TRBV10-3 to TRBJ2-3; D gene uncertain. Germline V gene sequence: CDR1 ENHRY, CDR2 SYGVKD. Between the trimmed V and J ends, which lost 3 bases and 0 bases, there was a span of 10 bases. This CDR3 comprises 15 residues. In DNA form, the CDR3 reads TGTGCCATCAGTGAAGCGTTAACTAGCACAGATACGCAGTATTTT. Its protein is CAISEALTSTDTQYF.

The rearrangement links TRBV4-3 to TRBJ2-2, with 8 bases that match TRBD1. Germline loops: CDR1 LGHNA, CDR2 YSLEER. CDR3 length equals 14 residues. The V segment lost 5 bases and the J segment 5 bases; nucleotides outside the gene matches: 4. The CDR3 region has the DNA TGCGCCAGCAGCTCGGACAGGGTGACCGGGGAGCTGTTTTTT. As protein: CASSSDRVTGELFF.

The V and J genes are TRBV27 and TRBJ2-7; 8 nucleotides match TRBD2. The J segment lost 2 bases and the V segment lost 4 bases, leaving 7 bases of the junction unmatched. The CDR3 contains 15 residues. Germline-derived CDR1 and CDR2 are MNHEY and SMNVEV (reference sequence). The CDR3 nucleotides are TGTGCCAGCAGTTCCAGACTAGCGTCGACCTACGAGCAGTACTTC. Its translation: CASSSRLASTYEQYF.

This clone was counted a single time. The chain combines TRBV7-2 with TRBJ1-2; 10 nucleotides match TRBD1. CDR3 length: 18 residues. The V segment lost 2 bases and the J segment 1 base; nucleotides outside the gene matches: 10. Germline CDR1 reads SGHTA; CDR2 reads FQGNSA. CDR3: CASSLMGQGSRNNYGYTF. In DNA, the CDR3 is TGTGCCAGCAGCTTAATGGGACAGGGGTCCCGAAATAACTATGGCTACACCTTC.

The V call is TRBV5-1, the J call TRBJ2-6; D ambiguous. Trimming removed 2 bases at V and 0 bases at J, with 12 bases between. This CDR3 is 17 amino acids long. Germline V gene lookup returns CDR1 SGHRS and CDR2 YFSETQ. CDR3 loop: CASSLTTTASGANVLTF. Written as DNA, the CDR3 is TGCGCCAGCAGCTTAACGACAACTGCCTCTGGGGCCAACGTCCTGACTTTC. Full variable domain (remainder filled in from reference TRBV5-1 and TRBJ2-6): KAGVTQTPRYLIKTRGQQVTLSCSPISGHRSVSWYQQTPGQGLQFLFEYFSETQRNKGNFPGRFSGRQFSNSRSEMNVSTLELGDSALYLCASSLTTTASGANVLTFGAGSRLTVL.

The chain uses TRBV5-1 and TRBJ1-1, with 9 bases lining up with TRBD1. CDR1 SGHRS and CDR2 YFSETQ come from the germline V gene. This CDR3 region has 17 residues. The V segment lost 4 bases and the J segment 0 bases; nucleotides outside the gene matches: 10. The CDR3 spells CASSVTGGGGMNTEAFF. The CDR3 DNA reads TGCGCCAGCAGCGTTACAGGGGGCGGAGGGATGAACACTGAAGCTTTCTTT.